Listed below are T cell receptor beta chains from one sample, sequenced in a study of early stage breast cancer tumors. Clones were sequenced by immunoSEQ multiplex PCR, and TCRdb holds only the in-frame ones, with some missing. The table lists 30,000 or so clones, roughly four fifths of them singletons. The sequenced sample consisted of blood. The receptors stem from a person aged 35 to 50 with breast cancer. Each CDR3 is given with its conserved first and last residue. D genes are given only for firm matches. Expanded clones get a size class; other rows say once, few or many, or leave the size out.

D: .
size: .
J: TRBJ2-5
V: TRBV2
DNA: TGTGCCAGCAGTGTGGATGGGTCGGAGACCCAGTACTTC
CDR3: CASSVDGSETQYF

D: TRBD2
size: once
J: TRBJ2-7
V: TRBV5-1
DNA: TGCGCCACCTCTCCTAGCGGGAGTACCTACGAGCAGTACTTC
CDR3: CATSPSGSTYEQYF

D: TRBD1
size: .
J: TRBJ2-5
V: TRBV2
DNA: TGTGCCAGCAGCGTGGGACAGGATCTATCCCAGTACTTC
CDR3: CASSVGQDLSQYF

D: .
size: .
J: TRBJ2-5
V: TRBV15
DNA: TGTGCCACCAGCAGAGATCAGCGGAATGGGGTTGAGACCCAGTACTTC
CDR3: CATSRDQRNGVETQYF

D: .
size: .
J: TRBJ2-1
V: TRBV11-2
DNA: TGTGCCAGCAGCTTACGAGCGGACAGCTCCTACAATGAGCAGTTCTTC
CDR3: CASSLRADSSYNEQFF

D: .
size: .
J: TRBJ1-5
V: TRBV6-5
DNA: TGTGCCAGCAGTTATGGGGGGCCTCAGCCCCAGCATTTT
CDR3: CASSYGGPQPQHF

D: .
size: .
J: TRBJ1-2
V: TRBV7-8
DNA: TGTGCCAGCAGCTTACGGGAGGGAGGGTCTTTGGGCTACACCTTC
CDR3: CASSLREGGSLGYTF

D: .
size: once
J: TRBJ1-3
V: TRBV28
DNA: TGTGCCAGCAGTTCCCCGGGACACCATGGAAACACCATATATTTT
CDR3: CASSSPGHHGNTIYF

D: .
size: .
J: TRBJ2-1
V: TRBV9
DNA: TGTGCCAGCAGCGTAGGCCCCATGGGGGAGAATGAGCAGTTCTTC
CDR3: CASSVGPMGENEQFF

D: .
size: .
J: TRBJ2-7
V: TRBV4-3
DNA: TGCGCCAGCAGTCCTTCCACCACCTTAGACGAGCAGTACTTC
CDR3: CASSPSTTLDEQYF

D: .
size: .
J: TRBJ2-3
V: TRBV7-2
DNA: TGTGCCAGCAGCTTAGTGGATACGCAGTATTTT
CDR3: CASSLVDTQYF

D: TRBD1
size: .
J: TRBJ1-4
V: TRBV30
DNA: TGTGCCTGGAGTGTACAGGGGGCGAATGAAAAACTGTTTTTT
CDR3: CAWSVQGANEKLFF

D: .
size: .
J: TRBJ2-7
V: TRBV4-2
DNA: TGTGCCAGCAGCCAAACTAGAGACAGGACCTCCTACGAGCAGTACTTC
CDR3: CASSQTRDRTSYEQYF

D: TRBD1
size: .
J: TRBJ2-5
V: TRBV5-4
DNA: TGTGCCAGCAGCCCTTCCATCACAGGGGGATCGGAGACCCAGTACTTC
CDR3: CASSPSITGGSETQYF

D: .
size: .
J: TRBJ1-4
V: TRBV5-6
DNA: TGTGCCAGCAGCTCTACCCCCGGGCTTGGTAATGAAAAACTGTTTTTT
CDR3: CASSSTPGLGNEKLFF

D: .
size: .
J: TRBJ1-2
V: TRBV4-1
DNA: TGCGCCAGCAGCCACGCACTAGGAAGGGTCAGATATCGTGGCTACACCTTC
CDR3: CASSHALGRVRYRGYTF

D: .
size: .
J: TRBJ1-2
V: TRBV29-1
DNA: TGCAGCGTTGGCGCCAGGCAGGCTAACTATGGCTACACCTTC
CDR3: CSVGARQANYGYTF

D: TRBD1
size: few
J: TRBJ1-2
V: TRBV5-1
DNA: TGCGCCAGCAGACCCGACAGGGCTAACTATGGCTACACCTTC
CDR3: CASRPDRANYGYTF

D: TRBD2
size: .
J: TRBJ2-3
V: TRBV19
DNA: TGTGCCAGTAGTAGAGGACTAGCGGGAAGGCTAGATACGCAGTATTTT
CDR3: CASSRGLAGRLDTQYF

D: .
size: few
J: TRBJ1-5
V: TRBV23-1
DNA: TGCGCCAGCAGTCAAAGGGGACAGCCCCAGCATTTT
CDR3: CASSQRGQPQHF

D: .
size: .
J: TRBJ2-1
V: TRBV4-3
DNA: TGCGCCAGCAGCCAAGTAGCCGGTACCGTCAGTGAGCAGTTCTTC
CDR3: CASSQVAGTVSEQFF

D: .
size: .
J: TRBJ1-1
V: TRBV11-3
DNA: TGTGCCAGCAGCTTACAGGGGCTGAACACTGAAGCTTTCTTT
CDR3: CASSLQGLNTEAFF

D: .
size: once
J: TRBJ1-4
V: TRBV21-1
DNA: TGTGCCAGCAGGGGAGTGAGGTTGGCTAATGAAAAACTGTTTTTT
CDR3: CASRGVRLANEKLFF

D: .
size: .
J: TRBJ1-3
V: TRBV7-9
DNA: TGTGCCAGCGCCCAAGGGCACTCTGGAAACACCATATATTTT
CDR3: CASAQGHSGNTIYF

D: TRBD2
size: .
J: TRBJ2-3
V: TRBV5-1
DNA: TGCGCCAGCAGCATTAGCGGGAGGGCCGTTATAGATACGCAGTATTTT
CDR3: CASSISGRAVIDTQYF

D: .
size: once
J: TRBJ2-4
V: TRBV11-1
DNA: TGTGCCAGCAGCTCACGCTACGGGAAAAACATTCAGTACTTC
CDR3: CASSSRYGKNIQYF

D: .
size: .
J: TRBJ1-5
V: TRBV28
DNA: TGTGCCAGCAGTTTAAGTCGTCAGCCCCAGCATTTT
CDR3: CASSLSRQPQHF

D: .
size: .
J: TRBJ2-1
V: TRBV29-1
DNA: TGCAGCGTTGGCTCAGGGTCGTGGCAACTTAATGAGCAGTTCTTC
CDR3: CSVGSGSWQLNEQFF

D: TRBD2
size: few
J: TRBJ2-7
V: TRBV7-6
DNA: TGTGCCAGCAGCCGCGGGGGGAGGACCTACGAGCAGTACTTC
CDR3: CASSRGGRTYEQYF

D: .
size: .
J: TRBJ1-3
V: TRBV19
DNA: TGTGCCAGCCAAGTATTCGGGGCAGGGAAAGGAAACACCATATATTTT
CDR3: CASQVFGAGKGNTIYF

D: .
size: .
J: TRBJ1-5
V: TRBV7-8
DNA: TGTGCCAGCAGCCCCATGGCCTATGGGAGCAATCAGCCCCAGCATTTT
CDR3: CASSPMAYGSNQPQHF

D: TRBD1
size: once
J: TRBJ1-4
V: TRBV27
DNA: TGTGCCAGCAGTTTAAGGTTGGGACAGACTAATGAAAAACTGTTTTTT
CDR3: CASSLRLGQTNEKLFF

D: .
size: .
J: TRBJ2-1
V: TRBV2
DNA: TGTGCCAGCGGATACTACAATGAGCAGTTCTTC
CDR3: CASGYYNEQFF

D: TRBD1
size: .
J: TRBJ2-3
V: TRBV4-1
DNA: TGCGCCAGCAGCCAAGATATGGAAGGACAGGGGGCATCAGATACGCAGTATTTT
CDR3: CASSQDMEGQGASDTQYF